This is a list of T cell receptor beta chains from one sample in a study of post-analysis software for immune sequencing data. TCRdb processed the PCR reads anew with MiXCR; each CDR3 protein has one entry. Of more than 350,000 distinct CDR3 sequences listed, 39% were seen once; the top ten hold approximately 7.6%. The sample taken for sequencing was blood. These receptors were taken from a girl aged 2 to 10 with multiple sclerosis. The CDR3 runs from the conserved cysteine through the conserved F or W. Fields, in order: V gene, J gene, clone size, D gene, CDR3 DNA, CDR3 protein. The D gene is left open where the match is weak. Some rows have no size entry. The others give once, few or many, or a class for an expanded clone.

v_call: TRBV15
j_call: TRBJ2-3
clone_size: few
d_call: NA
cdr3_nt: TGTGCCACCAGCTACCACACAGATACGCAGTATTTT
cdr3_aa: CATSYHTDTQYF

v_call: TRBV29-1
j_call: TRBJ2-5
clone_size: few
d_call: NA
cdr3_nt: TGCAGCGTTGAAGGCGAGTGGGAGACCCAGTACTTC
cdr3_aa: CSVEGEWETQYF

v_call: TRBV12-3/TRBV12-4
j_call: TRBJ1-6
clone_size: few
d_call: NA
cdr3_nt: TGTGCCAGCAGTTTAGACCGAGGGGCAGGTTCACCCCTCCACTTT
cdr3_aa: CASSLDRGAGSPLHF

v_call: TRBV11-2
j_call: TRBJ2-5
clone_size: NA
d_call: NA
cdr3_nt: TGTGCCAGCAGCTTAGTCCGGGACCCCAGGGAGACCCAGTACTTC
cdr3_aa: CASSLVRDPRETQYF

v_call: TRBV6-5
j_call: TRBJ2-7
clone_size: NA
d_call: TRBD1
cdr3_nt: TGTGCCAGCAGACCGGACAGGGTAACCTACGAGCAGTACTTC
cdr3_aa: CASRPDRVTYEQYF

v_call: TRBV13
j_call: TRBJ2-7
clone_size: NA
d_call: NA
cdr3_nt: TGTGCCAGCAGCGCTCCGGGACATCTGTACTACGAGCAGTACTTC
cdr3_aa: CASSAPGHLYYEQYF

v_call: TRBV9
j_call: TRBJ2-7
clone_size: once
d_call: NA
cdr3_nt: TGTGCCAGCAGCGTAGAGGGGACGTTAGACGAGCAGTACTTC
cdr3_aa: CASSVEGTLDEQYF

v_call: TRBV29-1
j_call: TRBJ2-1
clone_size: NA
d_call: NA
cdr3_nt: TGCAGCGTTGAATTTAGACACAATGAGCAGTTCTTC
cdr3_aa: CSVEFRHNEQFF

v_call: TRBV29-1
j_call: TRBJ2-1
clone_size: few
d_call: NA
cdr3_nt: TGCAGCGTTGACTATTCTTCCTACAATGAGCAGTTCTTC
cdr3_aa: CSVDYSSYNEQFF

v_call: TRBV12-3/TRBV12-4
j_call: TRBJ1-5
clone_size: NA
d_call: TRBD1
cdr3_nt: TGTGCCAGCTCAATTGGGGACAGGGGTCCTGAATCTCTCAATCAGCCCCAGCATTTT
cdr3_aa: CASSIGDRGPESLNQPQHF

v_call: TRBV5-1
j_call: TRBJ2-7
clone_size: few
d_call: TRBD1
cdr3_nt: TGCGCCAGCAGCTTGGCAGAAGGGACAGTCTACGAGCAGTACTTC
cdr3_aa: CASSLAEGTVYEQYF

v_call: TRBV27
j_call: TRBJ2-3
clone_size: NA
d_call: NA
cdr3_nt: TGTGCCAGCAGTGCTTGGACGAGGGCTACAGATACGCAGTATTTT
cdr3_aa: CASSAWTRATDTQYF

v_call: TRBV20-1
j_call: TRBJ2-7
clone_size: few
d_call: NA
cdr3_nt: TGCAGTGCAGCCCCCCAGGGTAGCAGCTCCTACGAGCAGTACTTC
cdr3_aa: CSAAPQGSSSYEQYF

v_call: TRBV12-3/TRBV12-4
j_call: TRBJ2-5
clone_size: few
d_call: TRBD2
cdr3_nt: TGTGCCAGCATTATACTGAGCGGGAGTGGGCAAGAGACCCAGTACTTC
cdr3_aa: CASIILSGSGQETQYF

v_call: TRBV10-3
j_call: TRBJ2-3
clone_size: NA
d_call: NA
cdr3_nt: TGTGCCATCAGTGGGGAGGGGGCGGCAGATACGCAGTATTTT
cdr3_aa: CAISGEGAADTQYF

v_call: TRBV6-5
j_call: TRBJ2-3
clone_size: NA
d_call: TRBD1
cdr3_nt: TGTGCCAGCAGTTACCCGCCGAAAACAGGGGGAACCACAGATACGCAGTATTTT
cdr3_aa: CASSYPPKTGGTTDTQYF

v_call: TRBV7-2
j_call: TRBJ1-1
clone_size: NA
d_call: TRBD1
cdr3_nt: TGTGCCAGCAGCTTGACCGGGACAGCTTTTATGAACACTGAAGCTTTCTTT
cdr3_aa: CASSLTGTAFMNTEAFF

v_call: TRBV28
j_call: TRBJ1-4
clone_size: NA
d_call: NA
cdr3_nt: TGTGCCAGCAGTTTACCCACGGGCCCCACCCATGAAAAACTGTTTTTT
cdr3_aa: CASSLPTGPTHEKLFF

v_call: TRBV11-2
j_call: TRBJ2-6
clone_size: NA
d_call: NA
cdr3_nt: TGTGCCAGCAGCTTAGTCAGGAACTCTGGGGCCAACGTCCTGACTTTC
cdr3_aa: CASSLVRNSGANVLTF

v_call: TRBV6-5
j_call: TRBJ1-2
clone_size: NA
d_call: TRBD1
cdr3_nt: TGTGCCAGCAGTTACGTCGCAGACAGGGGGGATGGCTACACCTTC
cdr3_aa: CASSYVADRGDGYTF

v_call: TRBV2
j_call: TRBJ2-3
clone_size: few
d_call: TRBD2
cdr3_nt: TGTGCCAGCAGCAAATTTGGTCGGACGTTGGCTAGCGGGGGCACAGATACGCAGTATTTT
cdr3_aa: CASSKFGRTLASGGTDTQYF

v_call: TRBV12-3/TRBV12-4
j_call: TRBJ2-7
clone_size: NA
d_call: TRBD1
cdr3_nt: TGTGCCAGCACCGACCCGGGACAGGGATACGAGCAGTACTTC
cdr3_aa: CASTDPGQGYEQYF

v_call: TRBV12-3/TRBV12-4
j_call: TRBJ1-2
clone_size: NA
d_call: NA
cdr3_nt: TGTGCCAGCAGTCCCAAGGCTGGCTATGGCTACACCTTC
cdr3_aa: CASSPKAGYGYTF

v_call: TRBV6-2/TRBV6-3
j_call: TRBJ2-1
clone_size: few
d_call: NA
cdr3_nt: TGTGCCAGCAGTCCGAGCTGGGGGCATGAGCAGTTCTTC
cdr3_aa: CASSPSWGHEQFF

v_call: TRBV12-3/TRBV12-4
j_call: TRBJ2-1
clone_size: NA
d_call: NA
cdr3_nt: TGTGCCAGCAGTTTACCAGGGGATGAGCAGTTCTTC
cdr3_aa: CASSLPGDEQFF

v_call: TRBV5-5
j_call: TRBJ2-7
clone_size: few
d_call: NA
cdr3_nt: TGTGCCAGCAGCTTTGGAGAGATCTACGAGCAGTACTTC
cdr3_aa: CASSFGEIYEQYF

v_call: TRBV2
j_call: TRBJ1-1
clone_size: NA
d_call: NA
cdr3_nt: TGTGCCAGCAGTGAACATCAGGGGAGTAGCACTGAAGCTTTCTTT
cdr3_aa: CASSEHQGSSTEAFF

v_call: TRBV20-1
j_call: TRBJ2-5
clone_size: few
d_call: NA
cdr3_nt: TGCAGTGCTCCAGTGGGCCAGGGAGAGACCCAGTACTTC
cdr3_aa: CSAPVGQGETQYF

v_call: TRBV6-7
j_call: TRBJ2-1
clone_size: few
d_call: NA
cdr3_nt: TGTGCCAGCAGTTATCAGGAATCCTCACAGTTCTTC
cdr3_aa: CASSYQESSQFF

v_call: TRBV5-1
j_call: TRBJ2-1
clone_size: few
d_call: TRBD2
cdr3_nt: TGCGCCAGCAGCGAGGGACTAGCGGCACACAATGAGCAGTTCTTC
cdr3_aa: CASSEGLAAHNEQFF

v_call: TRBV5-5
j_call: TRBJ2-7
clone_size: NA
d_call: NA
cdr3_nt: TGTGCCAGCAGCTTGGATCTGTGGGTTTCCGAGCAGTACTTC
cdr3_aa: CASSLDLWVSEQYF

v_call: TRBV5-4
j_call: TRBJ2-1
clone_size: few
d_call: TRBD2
cdr3_nt: TGTGCCAGCAGCTTGAGGGGACTAGCCGACAATGAGCAGTTCTTC
cdr3_aa: CASSLRGLADNEQFF

v_call: TRBV7-2
j_call: TRBJ2-3
clone_size: NA
d_call: NA
cdr3_nt: TGTGCCAGCAGCTTACACGGGAGTAAGACAGATACGCAGTATTTT
cdr3_aa: CASSLHGSKTDTQYF

v_call: TRBV9
j_call: TRBJ2-5
clone_size: few
d_call: NA
cdr3_nt: TGTGCCAGCAGTGACCATAGGCAGGGGAAGACCCAGTACTTC
cdr3_aa: CASSDHRQGKTQYF

v_call: TRBV24-1
j_call: TRBJ2-6
clone_size: NA
d_call: NA
cdr3_nt: TGTGCCACCAGGGATAGGGGGTCGGAGGTCCTGACTTTC
cdr3_aa: CATRDRGSEVLTF

v_call: TRBV28
j_call: TRBJ2-7
clone_size: NA
d_call: NA
cdr3_nt: TGTGCCAGCAGTCTAAAGGACCGCTACGAGCAGTACTTC
cdr3_aa: CASSLKDRYEQYF

v_call: TRBV10-3
j_call: TRBJ2-3
clone_size: NA
d_call: NA
cdr3_nt: TGTGCCATCAGTGAAGCGAGCACTAGCACAGATACGCAGTATTTT
cdr3_aa: CAISEASTSTDTQYF

v_call: TRBV7-2
j_call: TRBJ2-3
clone_size: NA
d_call: TRBD2
cdr3_nt: TGTGCCAGCAGCTTAGGGACTAGCGATGAGGGGGATACGCAGTATTTT
cdr3_aa: CASSLGTSDEGDTQYF

v_call: TRBV14
j_call: TRBJ2-5
clone_size: few
d_call: TRBD1
cdr3_nt: TGTGCCAGCAGCCTGGAAGACAGGGAGCAAGAGACCCAGTACTTC
cdr3_aa: CASSLEDREQETQYF

v_call: TRBV28
j_call: TRBJ2-7
clone_size: NA
d_call: NA
cdr3_nt: TGTGCCAGCACGTTGACCGCGAAGGCTCGCCACGAGCAGTACTTC
cdr3_aa: CASTLTAKARHEQYF

v_call: TRBV5-6
j_call: TRBJ2-1
clone_size: few
d_call: TRBD2
cdr3_nt: TGTGCCAGCAGCACCGGGGGGTTCAATGAGCAGTTCTTC
cdr3_aa: CASSTGGFNEQFF

v_call: TRBV20-1
j_call: TRBJ2-1
clone_size: NA
d_call: TRBD2
cdr3_nt: TGCAGTGCTAGAGTTAAATACACTAGCGGGAGGGCCAATGAGCAGTTCTTC
cdr3_aa: CSARVKYTSGRANEQFF

v_call: TRBV4-1
j_call: TRBJ2-7
clone_size: NA
d_call: NA
cdr3_nt: TGCGCCAGCAGCCCACTAGGACCGACGGGCGAGCAGTACTTC
cdr3_aa: CASSPLGPTGEQYF

v_call: TRBV24-1
j_call: TRBJ2-1
clone_size: NA
d_call: NA
cdr3_nt: TGTGCCACCAGTGTTGGGAGATACAATGAGCAGTTCTTC
cdr3_aa: CATSVGRYNEQFF

v_call: TRBV6-2/TRBV6-3
j_call: TRBJ2-4
clone_size: NA
d_call: TRBD1
cdr3_nt: TGTGCCAGCAGTTACGCGGGACAGGGTCCGAAAAACATTCAGTACTTC
cdr3_aa: CASSYAGQGPKNIQYF